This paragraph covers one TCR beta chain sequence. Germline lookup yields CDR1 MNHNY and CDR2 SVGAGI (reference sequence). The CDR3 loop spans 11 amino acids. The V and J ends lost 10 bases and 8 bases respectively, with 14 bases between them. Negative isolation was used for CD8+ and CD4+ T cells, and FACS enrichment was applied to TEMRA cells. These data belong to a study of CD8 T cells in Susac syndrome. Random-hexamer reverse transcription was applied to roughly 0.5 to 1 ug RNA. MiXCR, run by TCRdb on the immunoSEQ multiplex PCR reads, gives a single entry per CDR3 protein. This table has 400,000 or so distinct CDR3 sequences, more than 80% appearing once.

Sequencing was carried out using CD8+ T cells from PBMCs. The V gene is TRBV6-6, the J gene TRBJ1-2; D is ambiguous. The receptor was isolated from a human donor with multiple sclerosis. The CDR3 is CATSPRQGYTF. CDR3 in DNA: TGTGCCACATCCCCCCGGCAGGGCTACACCTTC.